The 19 T cell receptor beta chains reported below all come from one sample, sequenced in a study of cytomegalovirus exposure and HLA in healthy donors. It was with 60 Vbeta and 13 Jbeta primers that the PCR ran. Produced via immunoSEQ multiplex PCR; TCRdb's table is partial and in-frame only. The sample holds some 190,000 clones, around three quarters seen once. Sequenced sample: PBMCs. These receptors originate from a woman under 40 in good health and CMV-seropositive.

With regard to this clone: Germline and junction disagree at one end, which may indicate a read error. V usage is TRBV10-3 and J usage is TRBJ1-1; 8 bases fit TRBD1. The CDR3 length is 15 residues. Germline loops: CDR1 ENHRY, CDR2 SYGVKD. The CDR3 DNA is TGTGCCATTCATTCAGGGGGCGGTTGGAACATTGAAGCTTTCTTT. It yields the protein CAIHSGGGWNIEAFF.

The chain is built from TRBV6-5 and TRBJ2-5; 9 nucleotides align to TRBD2. The end of the DNA fits TRBJ2-7 better, so the J call may be wrong. Germline V gives CDR1 MNHEY, CDR2 SVGAGI. This CDR3 region has 15 residues. CDR3 sequence reads: CASSYISGGAYEQYF. As DNA, the CDR3 is TGTGCCAGCAGTTACATTAGCGGGGGCGCCTACGAGCAGTACTTC.

J is TRBJ2-7 and V is TRBV6-6; 9 bases are shared with TRBD2. V lost 7 bases to trimming and J lost 1 base; unmatched junction nucleotides: 5. The CDR3 spans 14 residues. Germline-derived CDR1 and CDR2 are MNHNY and SVGAGI (reference sequence). This CDR3 reads CASTKLAGSYEQYF. Here the CDR3 DNA reads TGTGCCAGCACCAAGCTAGCGGGGTCCTACGAGCAGTACTTC.

A few counts support this clone. This rearrangement joins TRBV4-1 to TRBJ2-7, with D possibly being TRBD2 (7 bases). The CDR3 totals 14 residues. Germline CDR1 MGHRA, CDR2 YSYEKL. Trimming left V 5 bases short and J 3 bases short, with 14 bases between. The CDR3: CASSGGAARYEQYF. The DNA of the CDR3 is TGCGCCAGCAGCGGGGGGGCAGCCCGCTACGAGCAGTACTTC.

This rearrangement joins TRBV25-1 to TRBJ2-3, with 7 nucleotides matching TRBD2. The germline gives CDR1 MGHDK, CDR2 SYGVNS. This CDR3 contains 14 residues. V trimming: 2 bases; J trimming: 9 bases; junction bases outside the gene matches: 8. Written as DNA, the CDR3 is TGTGCCAGCAGTGAAGGGCTAGCGGTGGCAACGCAGTATTTT. Translating it yields CASSEGLAVATQYF.

The chain has TRBV30 and TRBJ2-1, with D maybe TRBD2 (6 bases). The V gene's germline CDR1 is GTSNPN and CDR2 SVGIG (reference sequence). Trimming shortened V by 1 base and J by 0 bases, and 13 bases separated the two germline ends. The CDR3 consists of 16 residues. DNA of the CDR3: TGTGCCTGGAGTGGGGGACTTGTTCTCTCCTACAATGAGCAGTTCTTC. Its protein product is CAWSGGLVLSYNEQFF.

The CDR3 nucleotides are TGTGCCAGTAGTATTCTACCGCCAGGGGGGTCCACCGGGGAGCTGTTTTTT. It codes for CASSILPPGGSTGELFF. The rearrangement links TRBV19 to TRBJ2-2, with D possibly matching TRBD1 (7 bases). Looked up from germline, CDR1 is LNHDA and CDR2 is SQIVND (reference sequence). The V end was cut by 3 bases, the J end by 4 bases, with 18 bases between. This CDR3 is built from 17 residues.

This clone has a handful of counts. The chain employs TRBV6-1 and TRBJ1-1; TRBD1 agrees at 7 bases. CDR3 size: 15 residues. Germline V gene sequence: CDR1 MNHNS, CDR2 SASEGT. Germline trimming cut 2 bases from V and 3 bases from J; bases unmatched to any gene: 6. CDR3 sequence: CASSELQGLDTEAFF. DNA for the CDR3: TGTGCCAGCAGTGAACTACAGGGGTTGGACACTGAAGCTTTCTTT.

The CDR3 nucleotides read TGTGCCAGCAGCTTAGGGAGACGGAACACTGAAGCTTTCTTT. This translates into CASSLGRRNTEAFF. V is TRBV7-2 and J is TRBJ1-1; D is unresolved. Germline V gene data show CDR1 as SGHTA and CDR2 as FQGNSA. This CDR3 contains 14 residues. The ends were cut back, 1 base at V and 1 base at J, with 7 bases in the middle.

The chain couples TRBV6-1 to TRBJ2-3, with a tentative D call TRBD2 (6 bases). Germline V CDR1 and CDR2: MNHNS, SASEGT. V was clipped by 3 bases and J by 9 bases, with 10 bases between them. The CDR3 is 12 residues long. This CDR3 reads CASSDTGLTQYF. The CDR3 DNA is TGTGCCAGCAGTGACACGGGACTGACGCAGTATTTT.

The chain couples TRBV25-1 to TRBJ2-7; D is unresolved. Germline V lookup: CDR1 MGHDK, CDR2 SYGVNS. CDR3 length equals 14 residues. With 1 base removed from V and 0 bases from J, the gap between germline ends came to 7 bases. The CDR3 nucleotides are TGTGCCAGCAGTGAATTCGAGAGCTCCTACGAGCAGTACTTC. This translates into CASSEFESSYEQYF.

Written as DNA, the CDR3 is TGCAGCGGGGGACAGGGGTCCACTGAAGCTTTCTTT. It is translated as CSGGQGSTEAFF. This chain uses TRBV29-1 with TRBJ1-1; TRBD1 agrees at 10 bases. Per the germline V gene, CDR1 is SQVTM and CDR2 is ANQGSEA. Trimming at V came to 7 bases and at J to 4 bases, leaving 3 bases not matched to a gene. There are 12 residues in the CDR3.

V gene TRBV2 combines with J gene TRBJ1-2, with TRBD1 as a possible D gene (5 bases). Trimming shortened V by 9 bases and J by 7 bases, and 15 bases separated the two germline ends. The length of the CDR3 is 12 residues. CDR1 is SNHLY, CDR2 FYNNEI, per germline. This CDR3 reads CARSQGVSGYTF. CDR3 DNA: TGTGCCAGATCCCAGGGCGTAAGTGGCTACACCTTC.

In its sample, this clone was seen once. This chain joins TRBV4-2 and TRBJ2-1, with TRBD2 identical over 8 bases. The trim removed 0 bases at V and 3 bases at J, leaving 4 bases unmatched. Germline V gene sequence: CDR1 LGHNA, CDR2 YNFKEQ. CDR3 length equals 16 residues. The CDR3 DNA follows: TGTGCCAGCAGCCAAGATGTCGGGGGGGGCTACAATGAGCAGTTCTTC. It specifies CASSQDVGGGYNEQFF.

The chain carries TRBV19 and TRBJ2-3; 7 positions agree with TRBD1. V dropped 8 bases and J dropped 6; count of bases not matched to a gene: 8. The CDR3 loop spans 13 amino acids. From germline, CDR1 is LNHDA and CDR2 SQIVND (reference sequence). CDR3 nucleotides: TGTGCCAGTTCTCAGGGGGACCGCGATACGCAGTATTTT. Its protein is CASSQGDRDTQYF.

The rearrangement links TRBV4-1 to TRBJ2-5; unclear D gene. There are 16 residues in the CDR3. The germline V gene has CDR1 MGHRA and CDR2 YSYEKL. V was trimmed by 1 base and J by 1 base, leaving 13 bases between them. The CDR3 loop reads CASSQAPHITQETQYF. The DNA for the CDR3 is TGCGCCAGCAGCCAAGCTCCTCACATTACCCAAGAGACCCAGTACTTC.

The chain has TRBV21-1 and TRBJ2-5; TRBD1, the D gene given by the table, was not confirmed from the DNA. TRBV21-1 is tagged as a pseudogene. The CDR3 totals 13 residues. The DNA for the CDR3 is TGTGCCAGCAGGTACGACACCCAAGAGACCCAGTACTTC. Its translation is CASRYDTQETQYF.

This chain uses TRBV5-5 with TRBJ1-4; 7 bases map to TRBD1. Germline assignment: CDR1 SGHKS and CDR2 YYEKEE (reference sequence). This CDR3 has 16 residues. J gave up 5 bases and V 4 bases, and 11 bases lay outside the gene matches. CDR3 nucleotides: TGTGCCAGCAGCCTTCATCCAGGGGGATTGAATGAAAAACTGTTTTTT. Its protein product is CASSLHPGGLNEKLFF.

The rearrangement uses TRBV11-3 and TRBJ2-1, with D possibly being TRBD1 (6 bases). This CDR3 spans 13 amino acids. The germline CDR1 and CDR2 sequences are SGHNT and YENEEA. V gave up 4 bases and J gave up 7 bases, with 11 bases separating them. The CDR3 spells CASSSGERNEQFF. In nucleotides, the CDR3 is TGTGCCAGCAGCTCAGGGGAGAGGAATGAGCAGTTCTTC.